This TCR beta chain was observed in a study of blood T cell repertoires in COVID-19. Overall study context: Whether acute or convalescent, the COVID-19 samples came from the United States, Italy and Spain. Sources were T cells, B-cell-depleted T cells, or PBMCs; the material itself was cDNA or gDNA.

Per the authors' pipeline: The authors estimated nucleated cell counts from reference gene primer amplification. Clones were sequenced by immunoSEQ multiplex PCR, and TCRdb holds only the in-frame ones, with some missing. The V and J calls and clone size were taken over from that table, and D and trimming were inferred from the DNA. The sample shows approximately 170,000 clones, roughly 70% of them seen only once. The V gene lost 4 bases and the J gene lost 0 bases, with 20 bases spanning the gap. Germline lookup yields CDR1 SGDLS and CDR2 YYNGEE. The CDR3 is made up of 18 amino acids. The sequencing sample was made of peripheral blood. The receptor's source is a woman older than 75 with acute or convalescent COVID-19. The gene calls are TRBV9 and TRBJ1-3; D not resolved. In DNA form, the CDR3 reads TGTGCCAGCAGCAATAATATAAGAAACCCGAGCTCTGGAAACACCATATATTTT. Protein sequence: CASSNNIRNPSSGNTIYF.